This passage covers 25 T cell receptor beta chains from one sample sequenced in a study of patients and donors after allogeneic stem cell transplantation. TCRdb ran MiXCR on the RT-PCR reads and lists one entry per CDR3 protein. The repertoire includes approximately 150,000 distinct CDR3 sequences, about a third of them detected once, and approximately 50% sits in the top ten. Source material: blood, either unsorted or a sorted T cell fraction (not recorded which). The source is a human donor who was either an allogeneic HSCT recipient or a stem cell or donor lymphocyte infusion donor (not recorded which). It is not recorded whose cells these are; they may come from a transplant donor.

J is TRBJ1-1 and V is TRBV9; 9 nucleotides agree with TRBD1. This CDR3 region has 14 residues. Germline assignment: CDR1 SGDLS and CDR2 YYNGEE. The V segment lost 3 bases and the J segment 6 bases; nucleotides outside the gene matches: 6. For the CDR3, the DNA is TGTGCCAGCAGCGCCGGGACAGGGATCGCTGAAGCTTTCTTT. Translated: CASSAGTGIAEAFF.

This clonotype occurred a few times. J is TRBJ1-1 and V is TRBV5-5; the D gene is possibly TRBD1 (5 bases). CDR1 is SGHKS, CDR2 YYEKEE, per germline (reference sequence). This CDR3 spans 13 amino acids. V was cut by 0 bases and J by 6 bases, with 9 bases left in between. CDR3 sequence: CASSLVQGSEAFF. The CDR3 bases are TGTGCCAGCAGCTTGGTGCAGGGTTCTGAAGCTTTCTTT.

This clonotype was seen a handful of times. The V gene is TRBV6-5, the J gene TRBJ1-5, with TRBD1 as a possible D gene (6 bases). CDR1 is MNHEY and CDR2 is SVGAGI in the germline V gene. CDR3 length equals 13 residues. Trimming left V 0 bases short and J 7 bases short, with 7 bases between. For the CDR3, the DNA is TGTGCCAGCAGTTACTCGACAGGCCAGCCCCAGCATTTT. It translates to CASSYSTGQPQHF.

The rearrangement uses TRBV7-2 and TRBJ2-1; tentative D call: TRBD2 (6 bases). Trimming left V 6 bases short and J 4 bases short, with 13 bases between. This CDR3 comprises 14 residues. Germline V gives CDR1 SGHTA, CDR2 FQGNSA. The CDR3 region is CASRGTPQYNEQFF. DNA of the CDR3: TGTGCCAGCAGGGGGACTCCTCAATACAATGAGCAGTTCTTC.

This clonotype was found a few times. The chain couples TRBV11-2 to TRBJ1-3, with D perhaps TRBD1 (5 bases). CDR3 length equals 16 residues. Trimming shortened V by 5 bases and J by 2 bases, and 16 bases separated the two germline ends. Germline V gives CDR1 SGHAT, CDR2 FQNNGV. CDR3 sequence: CASSPRGSSTGNTIYF. The CDR3 DNA sequence: TGTGCCAGCAGCCCCCGGGGGTCCTCTACTGGAAACACCATATATTTT.

This chain uses TRBV5-1 with TRBJ2-1; TRBD2 agrees at 9 bases. The CDR3 spans 15 residues. V dropped 0 bases and J dropped 8; count of bases not matched to a gene: 6. Germline V CDR1 and CDR2: SGHRS, YFSETQ. In DNA, the CDR3 is TGCGCCAGCAGCTTGGAAGCGGGGGGCCTACATGAGCAGTTCTTC. Translated, it gives CASSLEAGGLHEQFF.

This clonotype was counted only a few times. This chain joins TRBV14 and TRBJ1-6, with 7 bases aligning to TRBD1. This CDR3 contains 15 residues. The V gene's germline CDR1 is SGHDN and CDR2 FVKESK. V was pared by 1 base and J by 9 bases, with 6 bases of the junction left unmatched. The CDR3 bases are TGTGCCAGCAGCCAAGGGTCCCAGGGGGGTTCACCCCTCCACTTT. Its translation: CASSQGSQGGSPLHF.

The rearrangement links TRBV13 to TRBJ1-1, with D uncertain. Germline V gene lookup returns CDR1 PRHDT and CDR2 FYEKMQ (reference sequence). This CDR3 has 15 amino acids. V dropped 5 bases and J dropped 1 base, with 14 bases sitting between them. CDR3 region: CASSREFRANTEAFF. In DNA, the CDR3 is TGTGCCAGCAGCCGTGAATTTCGGGCGAACACTGAAGCTTTCTTT.

This clonotype was counted between two and nine times. This sequence joins TRBV12-3 or TRBV12-4 and TRBJ1-1; D is unclear. Trimming removed 7 bases from V and 5 bases from J, with 17 bases in between. This CDR3 region has 14 residues. The CDR3 is CASTFRGGRTEAFF. As DNA, the CDR3 is TGTGCCAGCACCTTCCGGGGTGGTAGGACTGAAGCTTTCTTT.

This clonotype appeared a few times. The genes are TRBV7-2 and TRBJ2-3; D unclear. Germline values: CDR1 SGHTA, CDR2 FQGNSA. Trimming cost V 2 bases and J 0 bases, with 12 bases left between them. CDR3 size: 16 residues. The DNA of the CDR3 is TGTGCCAGCAGCTTAAACCGACACCCTAGCACAGATACGCAGTATTTT. Amino acid sequence: CASSLNRHPSTDTQYF.

The chain joins TRBV6-1 to TRBJ1-2; D ambiguous. This CDR3 comprises 11 residues. Germline lookup yields CDR1 MNHNS and CDR2 SASEGT. V was clipped by 3 bases and J by 4 bases, with 3 bases between them. The CDR3 sequence is CASSETYGYTF. DNA for the CDR3: TGTGCCAGCAGTGAGACCTATGGCTACACCTTC.

This clonotype was detected only a few times. This rearrangement joins TRBV25-1 to TRBJ1-1; D uncertain. Deletions cut 8 bases from V and 0 bases from J, with 13 bases between. The CDR3 is made up of 14 amino acids. The germline V gene has CDR1 MGHDK and CDR2 SYGVNS. This CDR3 reads CASSLGPLNTEAFF. CDR3 sequence (DNA): TGTGCCAGCTCCTTAGGACCATTGAACACTGAAGCTTTCTTT.

The J gene is TRBJ2-3, the V gene TRBV19; tentatively, D is TRBD2 (6 bases). This CDR3 has 13 amino acids. Germline V gene data show CDR1 as LNHDA and CDR2 as SQIVND (reference sequence). The V gene lost 3 bases and the J gene lost 6 bases, with 10 bases spanning the gap. The CDR3 DNA is TGTGCCAGTAGTATGGGAGGTACGGATACGCAGTATTTT. It yields the protein CASSMGGTDTQYF.

DNA for the CDR3: TGTGCCAGCAGTTTCGGCGGGGCGGGTGGAAACACCATATATTTT. This translates into CASSFGGAGGNTIYF. The V gene is TRBV27, the J gene TRBJ1-3, with D possibly matching TRBD1 (5 bases). V was shortened by 3 bases and J by 3 bases, with 12 bases between the two germline ends. This CDR3 is 15 amino acids long. CDR1 MNHEY and CDR2 SMNVEV come from the germline V gene (reference sequence).

This clonotype was found many times. The chain joins TRBV12-3 or TRBV12-4 to TRBJ2-5, with TRBD2 matching over 8 bases. Unmatched junction bases numbered 9, after V lost 4 bases and J lost 2 bases. This CDR3 region has 16 residues. The DNA of the CDR3 is TGTGCCAGCAGTTCCCTAGCGGGCCAACGACAAGAGACCCAGTACTTC. Translation: CASSSLAGQRQETQYF.

This clonotype came up a few times. The V and J genes are TRBV7-9 and TRBJ1-5; D gene ambiguous. The CDR3 covers 16 residues. The V gene's germline CDR1 is SEHNR and CDR2 FQNEAQ (reference sequence). With 4 bases removed from V and 2 bases from J, the gap between germline ends came to 15 bases. This CDR3 is CASSSYVGAGNQPQHF. In nucleotides, the CDR3 is TGTGCCAGCAGCTCCTATGTGGGCGCGGGCAATCAGCCCCAGCATTTT.

This clonotype occurred many times. The V and J genes are TRBV4-1 and TRBJ1-1; D remains ambiguous. Deletions cut 0 bases from V and 5 bases from J, with 13 bases between. CDR3 length: 15 residues. CDR1 and CDR2 (germline): MGHRA, YSYEKL. DNA of the CDR3: TGCGCCAGCAGCCAAGATACCGGACGGTATACTGAAGCTTTCTTT. It yields the protein CASSQDTGRYTEAFF.

Here the CDR3 DNA reads TGTGCCAGCAGTCCCGGGACAGGGCAGGGCTACACCTTC. This gives the protein CASSPGTGQGYTF. The V call is TRBV6-6, the J call TRBJ1-2, with 9 bases lining up with TRBD1. CDR3 size: 13 residues. The junction had 6 bases not matched to a gene; V was cut back by 5 bases and J by 8 bases. Germline CDR1 reads MNHNY; CDR2 reads SVGAGI (reference sequence).

The chain has TRBV12-3 or TRBV12-4 and TRBJ1-2, with unresolved D. The CDR3 contains 11 residues. Trimming pared 10 bases from V and 4 bases from J, leaving 10 bases between. The CDR3 sequence: CAIHPSYGYTF. The CDR3 nucleotides are TGTGCCATCCATCCCTCCTATGGCTACACCTTC.

V usage is TRBV20-1 and J usage is TRBJ1-4, with D possibly matching TRBD1 (6 bases). This CDR3 contains 14 residues. The V end was cut by 5 bases, the J end by 8 bases, with 18 bases between. Germline V CDR1 and CDR2: DFQATT, SNEGSKA (reference sequence). Here the CDR3 reads CSALSQGGWEKLFF. The CDR3 DNA follows: TGCAGTGCTTTATCACAGGGTGGTTGGGAAAAACTGTTTTTT.

This clonotype was seen a handful of times. This chain joins TRBV5-5 and TRBJ1-2; 7 bases match TRBD1. CDR3 size: 14 residues. From germline, CDR1 is SGHKS and CDR2 YYEKEE (reference sequence). V lost 3 bases and J lost 4; bases outside the gene matches: 6. The CDR3, as DNA: TGTGCCAGCAGCTCCCGGACAGGATCCTATGGCTACACCTTC. This codes for CASSSRTGSYGYTF.

This chain connects TRBV7-2 to TRBJ1-4; no clear D. The CDR3 runs 15 residues. V was shortened by 1 base and J by 6 bases, with 12 bases between the two germline ends. The germline gives CDR1 SGHTA, CDR2 FQGNSA. This CDR3 reads CASSLGGSSHEKLFF. In nucleotides, the CDR3 is TGTGCCAGCAGCTTAGGTGGATCGAGTCATGAAAAACTGTTTTTT.

CDR3 sequence reads: CASRGLGEAFF. CDR3 coding DNA: TGTGCCAGCAGGGGGCTTGGTGAAGCTTTCTTT. This chain uses TRBV2 with TRBJ1-1, with D tentatively TRBD1 (5 bases). The V end was cut by 6 bases, the J end by 7 bases, with 9 bases between. The CDR3 extends over 11 amino acids. Looked up from germline, CDR1 is SNHLY and CDR2 is FYNNEI.

The chain has TRBV5-1 and TRBJ2-5; TRBD1 agrees at 7 bases. The CDR3 sequence is 14 residues long. CDR1 and CDR2 (germline): SGHRS, YFSETQ. J gave up 2 bases and V 3 bases, and 4 bases lay outside the gene matches. The CDR3 loop is CASSSTGIQETQYF. Here the CDR3 DNA reads TGCGCCAGCAGCTCGACAGGGATTCAAGAGACCCAGTACTTC.

The CDR3 loop is CASSSRDLGSYGYTF. The CDR3 DNA reads TGTGCCAGCAGCTCCCGGGATCTCGGCAGCTATGGCTACACCTTC. The V call is TRBV13, the J call TRBJ1-2; D is ambiguous. This CDR3 contains 15 residues. The germline V gene has CDR1 PRHDT and CDR2 FYEKMQ (reference sequence). With 4 bases removed from V and 4 bases from J, the gap between germline ends came to 16 bases.